This T cell receptor (beta chain) was identified during a study of healthy donors' naive CD4 and CD8 T cells. TCR libraries were built from approximately 520 ng of total RNA by linear amplification. TCRdb called the reads again in MiXCR, with one record for every CDR3 protein. The repertoire has roughly 200,000 distinct CDR3 sequences, over 60% of them found once; the top ten carry roughly 2.3%. The V and J ends lost 8 bases and 0 bases respectively, with 21 bases between them. This CDR3 has 16 amino acids. The germline CDR1 and CDR2 sequences are SQVTM and ANQGSEA. With regard to this clonotype: No antigen is known for it.

General study findings and limits: Negatively charged CDR3s marked CD8+ lineage; positively charged CDR3s marked CD4+ lineage. Alpha and beta chains were sequenced in bulk without pairing.

This chain uses TRBV29-1 with TRBJ2-3, with D perhaps TRBD1 or TRBD2 (5 bases each). The sequenced material came from naive CD4+ and CD8+ T cells sorted from blood, pooled from several donors. The TCR originated in a pool of human donors in good health; the sample pools cells from several healthy donors. CDR3 DNA: TGCAGCACCGGGACGGGGTCCTTCGCAAGCACAGATACGCAGTATTTT. It is translated as CSTGTGSFASTDTQYF.